The present TCR beta chain was sequenced within a study of cytomegalovirus exposure and HLA in healthy donors. For this clone: The antigen remains undetermined.

V lost 6 bases, J lost 4 bases, and 19 bases lay in between. CDR1 and CDR2 from the germline V gene are MDHEN and SYDVKM. This CDR3 region has 16 residues. General observations from the study: There were over 150 TCR beta chains listed as cytomegalovirus-associated.

PCR amplification relied on 60 Vbeta primers (plus 13 Jbeta primers). TCRdb keeps only in-frame clones here, not all; method: immunoSEQ multiplex PCR. The sample holds some 90,000 clones; roughly three quarters are singletons and the top ten take 1.4%. The specimen was PBMCs. V and J are TRBV28 and TRBJ1-5; D is undetermined. This TCR was sampled from a man aged 40-49 years in good health and CMV-seronegative. The CDR3 nucleotides are TGTGCCAGCAGCCCCGACTGGTCGATTCCTAATCAGCCCCAGCATTTT. Residues: CASSPDWSIPNQPQHF.